This TCR beta chain is drawn from a study of blood T cells in healthy people across ages. Deletions cut 3 bases from V and 6 bases from J, with 14 bases between. The CDR3 length is 14 residues. Germline CDR1 reads MNHEY; CDR2 reads SMNVEV (reference sequence). Next came a second PCR, run for about 6 to 11 cycles, which used a sample-barcoded 5' primer along with a J-beta primer mix. Each cDNA molecule carried a tag from a template-switch adaptor that contained 12 random nucleotides. One entry per CDR3 protein, called by TCRdb with MiXCR from the 5' RACE reads. The repertoire holds 1.2 million to 1.5 million distinct CDR3 sequences, with around 59% as singletons.

The clonotype was recovered from a man aged 18 to 35 in good health. The sample taken for sequencing was blood. The chain joins TRBV27 to TRBJ1-1; possibly TRBD1 for D (5 bases). The CDR3 protein is CASSFGGSAAEAFF. The DNA of the CDR3 is TGTGCCAGCAGTTTTGGGGGTTCTGCCGCTGAAGCTTTCTTT.